The 21 T cell receptor beta chains below all came from one sample that was sequenced in a study of early T cells in non-severe SARS-CoV-2 infection (dated by TCRdb to the early 2020s). To prepare the library, 5' RACE was applied. Sequenced using a NextSeq 500. TCRdb handled the public reads itself, with Q25 trimming in fastp and clone calling in MiXCR, and kept productive beta chains. CDR3 protein duplicates are merged, each entry listing the most common genes and DNA. This sample has 75,000 to 100,000 distinct CDR3 sequences in its table, and 11% to 15% of those were observed once. Approximately 11% of the sample is held by the ten biggest clonotypes. The sequenced material came from whole blood. Receptor source: an adult who was a healthcare worker with PCR-confirmed SARS-CoV-2 infection or an uninfected control (not recorded which).

In this sample, this clonotype turned up a few times. The chain couples TRBV11-2 to TRBJ2-5; D ambiguous. CDR1 and CDR2 from the germline V gene are SGHAT and FQNNGV. Between the trimmed V and J ends, which lost 5 bases and 10 bases, there was a span of 17 bases. The CDR3 has 13 amino acids. CDR3: CASSPPGRLSQYF. The DNA for the CDR3 is TGTGCCAGCAGCCCCCCGGGCCGGTTGAGCCAGTACTTC.

This clonotype showed up just a few times. V gene TRBV14 combines with J gene TRBJ1-6; D is possibly TRBD1 (6 bases). The CDR3 runs to 18 residues. The germline V gene encodes CDR1 SGHDN and CDR2 FVKESK. Trimming stripped 8 bases from V and 0 bases from J, with 20 bases between. As DNA, the CDR3 is TGTGCCAGCTCCCGAGCAGGGGACACGAGCTCCTATAATTCACCCCTCCACTTT. Protein: CASSRAGDTSSYNSPLHF.

In its sample, this clonotype is medium-sized (0.01 to 0.1%). The chain carries TRBV29-1 and TRBJ1-1; D ambiguous. The CDR3 runs 11 residues. Trimming left V 7 bases short and J 3 bases short, with 9 bases between. Germline CDR1 SQVTM, CDR2 ANQGSEA. The CDR3 reads CSGGWDTEAFF. The CDR3 DNA is TGCAGCGGAGGGTGGGACACTGAAGCTTTCTTT.

A few counts support this clonotype. The chain is built from TRBV29-1 and TRBJ1-5, with 7 nucleotides matching TRBD1. CDR1 and CDR2 (germline): SQVTM, ANQGSEA. The junction had 12 bases not matched to a gene; V was cut back by 6 bases and J by 7 bases. The CDR3 runs 14 residues. The CDR3 is CSVAADRVDQPQHF. The CDR3 coding sequence is TGCAGCGTCGCTGCTGACAGGGTGGACCAGCCCCAGCATTTT.

This clonotype was counted at least ten times. This chain connects TRBV11-2 to TRBJ1-2; 7 nucleotides line up with TRBD1. The CDR3 sequence is 16 residues long. The germline V gene encodes CDR1 SGHAT and CDR2 FQNNGV. V shed 2 bases, J shed 5 bases, and the junction held 11 bases outside the gene matches. CDR3 sequence reads: CASSLTFVGGGYGYTF. In DNA form, the CDR3 reads TGTGCCAGCAGCTTAACATTCGTAGGGGGCGGTTATGGCTACACCTTC. Variable domain in full (rest from reference TRBV11-2 and TRBJ1-2): EAGVAQSPRYKIIEKRQSVAFWCNPISGHATLYWYQQILGQGPKLLIQFQNNGVVDDSQLPKDRFSAERLKGVDSTLKIQPAKLEDSAVYLCASSLTFVGGGYGYTFGSGTRLTVV.

This clonotype has just a few counts. The chain links TRBV11-2 to TRBJ2-3; 8 bases agree with TRBD2. This CDR3 spans 16 amino acids. Germline V gene sequence: CDR1 SGHAT, CDR2 FQNNGV. Trimming at V came to 3 bases and at J to 1 base, leaving 6 bases not matched to a gene. The CDR3 DNA sequence: TGTGCCAGCAGCTTCGGGGGGGGGCTTGGCACAGATACGCAGTATTTT. This encodes CASSFGGGLGTDTQYF. Drawing the rest from reference TRBV11-2 and TRBJ2-3, the complete variable domain is EAGVAQSPRYKIIEKRQSVAFWCNPISGHATLYWYQQILGQGPKLLIQFQNNGVVDDSQLPKDRFSAERLKGVDSTLKIQPAKLEDSAVYLCASSFGGGLGTDTQYFGPGTRLTVL.

The chain recombines TRBV10-3 with TRBJ2-3, with 8 bases identical to TRBD1. This CDR3 is built from 19 residues. Trimming cost V 0 bases and J 0 bases; bases outside gene matches: 11. Germline-derived CDR1 and CDR2 are ENHRY and SYGVKD. CDR3 protein: CAISESGQAGPFSTDTQYF. CDR3 nucleotide sequence: TGTGCCATCAGTGAGTCGGGACAGGCTGGTCCCTTTAGCACAGATACGCAGTATTTT.

The chain joins TRBV7-9 to TRBJ1-1; weak D call: TRBD1 (5 bases). This CDR3 region has 13 residues. The germline CDR1 and CDR2 sequences are SEHNR and FQNEAQ (reference sequence). Deletions cut 2 bases from V and 5 bases from J, with 9 bases between. The CDR3 is CASSLSGQTEAFF. The DNA of the CDR3 is TGTGCCAGCAGCTTATCAGGGCAGACTGAAGCTTTCTTT.

This clonotype occurred a few times. The chain employs TRBV5-5 and TRBJ1-2; D not certain. The V gene lost 1 base and the J gene lost 3 bases, with 10 bases spanning the gap. CDR3 size: 14 residues. Germline CDR1 is SGHKS and CDR2 is YYEKEE (reference sequence). CDR3 DNA: TGTGCCAGCAGCTTGATTTCCGTAGACTATGGCTACACCTTC. Encoded protein: CASSLISVDYGYTF.

This clonotype has just a few counts. The rearrangement uses TRBV9 and TRBJ2-7, with 7 nucleotides matching TRBD2. This CDR3 contains 13 residues. Germline lookup yields CDR1 SGDLS and CDR2 YYNGEE. The junction had 7 bases not matched to a gene; V was cut back by 6 bases and J by 4 bases. The CDR3 is CASNLGGGYEQYF. CDR3 DNA sequence: TGTGCCAGCAACCTCGGCGGGGGTTACGAGCAGTACTTC.

This clonotype was seen a handful of times. V usage is TRBV20-1 and J usage is TRBJ1-1; 7 bases are a match to TRBD1. CDR3 length: 15 residues. Germline assignment: CDR1 DFQATT and CDR2 SNEGSKA (reference sequence). The V segment lost 3 bases and the J segment 5 bases; nucleotides outside the gene matches: 12. This CDR3 reads CSASIRTGRKTEAFF. CDR3 DNA sequence: TGCAGTGCTAGTATTAGGACAGGAAGGAAAACTGAAGCTTTCTTT.

V and J are TRBV28 and TRBJ2-7; the D is unclear. The CDR3 runs to 11 residues. Trimming removed 6 bases from V and 3 bases from J, with 6 bases in between. Per germline, CDR1 MDHEN and CDR2 SYDVKM. The CDR3 region has the DNA TGTGCCAGCAGCCGCCTCTACGAGCAGTACTTC. This encodes CASSRLYEQYF.

This chain joins TRBV10-3 and TRBJ2-5; D is undetermined. There are 13 residues in the CDR3. The germline V and J ends were trimmed by 11 bases and 1 base, with 14 bases remaining between them. In germline, CDR1 is ENHRY, CDR2 SYGVKD. The CDR3 here is CASRVELQETQYF. The DNA for the CDR3 is TGTGCCTCTCGGGTGGAGCTCCAAGAGACCCAGTACTTC.

This rearrangement joins TRBV3-1 to TRBJ1-1; no definite D call. The germline CDR1 and CDR2 sequences are LGHDT and YNNKEL (reference sequence). Trimming removed 1 base from V and 1 base from J, with 10 bases in between. CDR3 length equals 15 residues. The CDR3 DNA is TGTGCCAGCAGCCAAGTTTTCGCGGGGAACACTGAAGCTTTCTTT. As protein: CASSQVFAGNTEAFF.

This clonotype was observed at least ten times. The rearrangement links TRBV29-1 to TRBJ2-3, with 11 bases fitting TRBD2. The CDR3 loop spans 12 amino acids. Germline V lookup: CDR1 SQVTM, CDR2 ANQGSEA. The V gene end was trimmed by 4 bases and the J gene end by 10 bases; junction bases not matched to a gene: 4. CDR3 nucleotide sequence: TGCAGCGTTGTCCTAGCGGGGGGATCGCAGTATTTT. Protein sequence: CSVVLAGGSQYF.

This clonotype was picked up a small number of times. This sequence joins TRBV7-9 and TRBJ2-2; D unresolved. The germline CDR1 and CDR2 sequences are SEHNR and FQNEAQ (reference sequence). CDR3 length equals 15 residues. V shed 5 bases and J shed 3 bases, with 13 bases lying between them. CDR3 sequence (DNA): TGTGCCAGCAGCCCACACGTGTCCTACACCGGGGAGCTGTTTTTT. Encoded protein: CASSPHVSYTGELFF.

The chain uses TRBV6-5 and TRBJ2-5; perhaps TRBD2 as D (6 bases). The CDR3 extends over 14 amino acids. Germline CDR1 MNHEY, CDR2 SVGAGI. V dropped 5 bases and J dropped 2 bases, with 12 bases sitting between them. The CDR3 protein is CASSRPGLQETQYF. CDR3 sequence (DNA): TGTGCCAGCAGTCGTCCGGGACTGCAAGAGACCCAGTACTTC.

This clonotype was seen more than once but under ten times. The CDR3 protein is CASSSGLAGGRSSTDTQYF. CDR3 sequence (DNA): TGCGCCAGCAGCTCCGGACTAGCGGGGGGGCGGAGTAGCACAGATACGCAGTATTTT. This chain uses TRBV5-1 with TRBJ2-3, with 15 bases matching TRBD2. The CDR3 sequence is 19 residues long. J lost 0 bases, V lost 3 bases, and 8 bases had no gene match. The germline CDR1 and CDR2 sequences are SGHRS and YFSETQ.

This clonotype was detected a few times. This chain links TRBV5-6 with TRBJ2-5; D gene uncertain. The germline gives CDR1 SGHDT, CDR2 YYEEEE. Trimming cost V 1 base and J 5 bases, with 9 bases left between them. This CDR3 has 13 amino acids. The CDR3 region is CASSLIAWETQYF. The CDR3 nucleotides are TGTGCCAGCAGCTTGATTGCCTGGGAGACCCAGTACTTC.

This clonotype showed up just a few times. The V and J genes are TRBV20-1 and TRBJ2-5, with 7 positions matching TRBD1. Germline V lookup: CDR1 DFQATT, CDR2 SNEGSKA (reference sequence). The trim removed 6 bases at V and 5 bases at J, leaving 15 bases unmatched. The CDR3 runs 15 residues. The CDR3, as DNA: TGCAGTGCCCAGGGGGAGAGGGGGAAGTCGGAGACCCAGTACTTC. Its translation: CSAQGERGKSETQYF.

This clonotype has just a few counts. This rearrangement joins TRBV2 to TRBJ2-7; D gene ambiguous. There are 12 residues in the CDR3. V lost 5 bases, J lost 4 bases, and 9 bases lay in between. Germline assignment: CDR1 SNHLY and CDR2 FYNNEI. DNA of the CDR3: TGTGCCAGCAGTTATCTGACTTACGAGCAGTACTTC. Translation gives CASSYLTYEQYF.